The 17 T cell receptor beta chains below all came from one sample that was sequenced in a study of blood T cell repertoires in COVID-19. Clones were read by immunoSEQ multiplex PCR, and TCRdb kept only the in-frame ones, dropping some. The sample gives roughly 200,000 clones, 80% to 90% of which show up once; over 2.5% is in the top ten. What was sequenced was peripheral blood. The receptors come from a man aged 60 to 69 with acute or convalescent COVID-19.

This chain joins TRBV19 and TRBJ2-7; D ambiguous. V lost 5 bases and J lost 5, with 16 bases in between. The CDR3 is made up of 14 amino acids. Germline assignment: CDR1 LNHDA and CDR2 SQIVND (reference sequence). This CDR3 reads CASSFQYVQNEQYF. DNA of the CDR3: TGTGCCAGTAGTTTTCAGTACGTACAGAACGAGCAGTACTTC.

The chain uses TRBV5-1 and TRBJ2-1; tentative D call: TRBD1 (5 bases). This CDR3 comprises 12 residues. Germline V gives CDR1 SGHRS, CDR2 YFSETQ. V was shortened by 0 bases and J by 9 bases, with 7 bases between the two germline ends. The CDR3 region has the DNA TGCGCCAGCAGCTTGGCAGGGTCTGAGCAGTTCTTC. It specifies CASSLAGSEQFF.

The V gene is TRBV6-5, the J gene TRBJ1-2, with D tentatively TRBD1 (6 bases). CDR1 is MNHEY and CDR2 is SVGAGI in the germline V gene. With 4 bases removed from V and 6 bases from J, the gap between germline ends came to 12 bases. The CDR3 has 13 residues. The CDR3 DNA sequence: TGTGCCAGCAGTTCAGGGGAGTGGGATGGCTACACCTTC. Its translation is CASSSGEWDGYTF.

The chain is built from TRBV7-9 and TRBJ2-5, with TRBD2 matching 8 bases. Unmatched junction bases numbered 5, after V lost 0 bases and J lost 2 bases. This CDR3 is 16 amino acids long. Germline V gives CDR1 SEHNR, CDR2 FQNEAQ (reference sequence). The CDR3 is CASSLAISGIQETQYF. The DNA of the CDR3 is TGTGCCAGCAGCTTAGCAATTAGCGGGATACAAGAGACCCAGTACTTC.

The chain joins TRBV30 to TRBJ2-7, with TRBD2 as a possible D gene (6 bases). The germline V gene encodes CDR1 GTSNPN and CDR2 SVGIG (reference sequence). The CDR3 loop spans 13 amino acids. Trimming removed 2 bases at V and 7 bases at J, with 15 bases between. CDR3 amino acids: CAWSRGTAKEQYF. The CDR3 bases are TGTGCCTGGAGTCGGGGGACGGCCAAAGAGCAGTACTTC. Full variable domain (missing parts from reference TRBV30 and TRBJ2-7): SQTIHQWPATLVQPVGSPLSLECTVEGTSNPNLYWYRQAAGRGLQLLFYSVGIGQISSEVPQNLSASRPQDRQFILSSKKLLLSDSGFYLCAWSRGTAKEQYFGPGTRLTVT.

The V call is TRBV18, the J call TRBJ1-4; 7 nucleotides agree with TRBD1. Germline assignment: CDR1 KGHSH and CDR2 LQKENI. This CDR3 comprises 13 residues. V lost 5 bases, J lost 8 bases, and 5 bases stayed unmatched. The CDR3, as DNA: TGTGCCAGCTCAATGGGACAGATCGAAAAACTGTTTTTT. This gives the protein CASSMGQIEKLFF.

The rearrangement joins TRBV13 to TRBJ2-1; 7 bases are shared with TRBD1. V lost 4 bases, J lost 4 bases, and 7 bases stayed unmatched. There are 15 residues in the CDR3. Germline-derived CDR1 and CDR2 are PRHDT and FYEKMQ (reference sequence). The CDR3 DNA follows: TGTGCCAGCAGCTCACCGGGACAGAGATACAATGAGCAGTTCTTC. As protein: CASSSPGQRYNEQFF.

The rearrangement links TRBV7-9 to TRBJ2-7; 15 positions match TRBD2. Per germline, CDR1 SEHNR and CDR2 FQNEAQ (reference sequence). The J segment lost 6 bases and the V segment lost 4 bases, leaving 13 bases of the junction unmatched. The CDR3 consists of 18 residues. CDR3 sequence reads: CASSSKGLAGGPLPEQYF. The CDR3 DNA is TGTGCCAGCAGCTCGAAAGGACTAGCGGGAGGGCCTTTACCCGAGCAGTACTTC.

This clone occurred once. The chain recombines TRBV2 with TRBJ2-7; 9 nucleotides match TRBD1. Germline V gene data show CDR1 as SNHLY and CDR2 as FYNNEI. The J segment lost 6 bases and the V segment lost 5 bases, leaving 8 bases of the junction unmatched. CDR3 size: 14 residues. The CDR3 loop reads CASSFRDRASEQYF. The CDR3 bases are TGTGCCAGCAGTTTCCGGGACAGGGCCTCCGAGCAGTACTTC.

This clone is a singleton in its sample. J is TRBJ1-3 and V is TRBV20-1; D not certain. Trimming took off 3 bases at V and 0 bases at J, with 9 bases between the two ends. The CDR3 loop spans 14 amino acids. Germline CDR1 and CDR2: DFQATT and SNEGSKA (reference sequence). This chain's CDR3 is CSASLSGSGNTIYF. DNA for the CDR3: TGCAGTGCTAGTTTGTCGGGCTCTGGAAACACCATATATTTT.

The table lists this clone with a few counts. J is TRBJ2-3 and V is TRBV4-3, with D possibly matching TRBD2 (6 bases). CDR1 is LGHNA, CDR2 YSLEER, per germline. The CDR3 is 14 amino acids. V shed 6 bases and J shed 2 bases, with 12 bases lying between them. This CDR3 is CASSPRLVTDTQYF. CDR3 in DNA: TGCGCCAGCAGTCCCCGACTAGTCACAGATACGCAGTATTTT.

The V gene is TRBV7-9, the J gene TRBJ2-7, with 9 bases lining up with TRBD2. The length of the CDR3 is 14 residues. V trimming: 9 bases; J trimming: 4 bases; junction bases outside the gene matches: 10. Germline V CDR1 and CDR2: SEHNR, FQNEAQ (reference sequence). The CDR3 protein is CASERLAGLYEQYF. The CDR3 DNA sequence: TGTGCCAGTGAGAGGCTAGCGGGATTGTACGAGCAGTACTTC.

The rearrangement uses TRBV24-1 and TRBJ1-2; no firm D call. The CDR3 runs 14 residues. The V gene lost 4 bases and the J gene lost 0 bases, with 8 bases spanning the gap. CDR1 and CDR2 from the germline V gene are KGHDR and SFDVKD. The CDR3 DNA sequence: TGTGCCACCAGTGACCGGCAGGCTAACTATGGCTACACCTTC. The encoded protein is CATSDRQANYGYTF.

The chain uses TRBV4-1 and TRBJ2-5; the match to TRBD2 covers 7 bases. The CDR3 totals 15 residues. Germline V gene lookup returns CDR1 MGHRA and CDR2 YSYEKL. The J segment lost 10 bases and the V segment lost 4 bases, leaving 15 bases of the junction unmatched. CDR3 amino acids: CASSPPPDRRGDQYF. In nucleotides, the CDR3 is TGCGCCAGCAGCCCCCCCCCGGACCGACGGGGGGACCAGTACTTC.

The chain is built from TRBV9 and TRBJ2-1; TRBD2 matches 7 bases. The germline CDR1 and CDR2 sequences are SGDLS and YYNGEE. With 1 base clipped from V and 3 bases from J, the junction kept 7 bases outside the gene matches. The CDR3 extends over 16 amino acids. CDR3 residues: CASSVIGTNFYNEQFF. The CDR3 DNA follows: TGTGCCAGCAGCGTAATCGGGACTAACTTCTACAATGAGCAGTTCTTC.

The rearrangement uses TRBV5-6 and TRBJ2-1, with unresolved D. There are 11 residues in the CDR3. V was pared by 2 bases and J by 9 bases, with 6 bases between. Germline V gene data show CDR1 as SGHDT and CDR2 as YYEEEE. CDR3 bases: TGTGCCAGCAGCTTTGGCGGTGAGCAGTTCTTC. This translates into CASSFGGEQFF.

The V gene is TRBV28, the J gene TRBJ2-7; 7 bases are a match to TRBD2. The CDR3 covers 12 residues. V shed 8 bases and J 2 bases; nucleotides not matched to a gene: 3. The germline CDR1 and CDR2 sequences are MDHEN and SYDVKM. The DNA for the CDR3 is TGTGCCAGCGGTCGGGGGGCCTACGAGCAGTACTTC. Its translation is CASGRGAYEQYF.